This T cell receptor (beta chain) is drawn from a study of cytomegalovirus exposure and HLA in healthy donors. Trimming removed 4 bases from V and 0 bases from J; junction bases left unmatched: 5. Germline V gene lookup returns CDR1 SGHNT and CDR2 YYREEE (reference sequence). This CDR3 is 15 amino acids long. The protocol was immunoSEQ multiplex PCR, while the TCRdb copy is restricted to in-frame clones and leaves out a portion. Of almost 200,000 clones in the sample, 80% to 85% were seen once. The V and J genes are TRBV5-4 and TRBJ2-5; 8 nucleotides agree with TRBD2. The origin of this receptor is a woman aged 25 to 39 in good health and CMV-seronegative. The sequenced sample was PBMCs. CDR3 DNA sequence: TGTGCCAGCAGCCGAGGCGGGGGGAACCAAGAGACCCAGTACTTC. Its translation is CASSRGGGNQETQYF.